The T cell receptor beta chain under discussion was sequenced for a study of cytomegalovirus exposure and HLA in healthy donors. Vbeta (60) and Jbeta (13) primers were used in the PCR. Only in-frame clones appear in the TCRdb table, and some are missing; sequencing was by immunoSEQ multiplex PCR. The sample includes roughly 110,000 clones, 65% to 80% of them seen just once. V was pared by 0 bases and J by 0 bases, with 2 bases of the junction left unmatched. CDR3 length equals 16 residues. In germline, CDR1 is MGHRA, CDR2 YSYEKL. The source material was PBMCs. The gene calls are TRBV4-1 and TRBJ2-3; 8 nucleotides match TRBD1. This sequence was found in a male donor in good health and CMV-seropositive. As DNA, the CDR3 is TGCGCCAGCAGCCAAGATTGGGACAGGAGCACAGATACGCAGTATTTT. Its translation is CASSQDWDRSTDTQYF.